This T cell receptor (beta chain) came from a study of monozygotic twins with inflammatory bowel disease. Each CDR3 protein gets one entry in TCRdb, which reprocessed the 5' RACE reads and gives no DNA. This table holds just over 300,000 distinct CDR3 sequences. CDR1 SEHNR and CDR2 FQNEAQ come from the germline V gene (reference sequence). This CDR3 comprises 15 residues. This sequence originates from a human donor with ulcerative colitis or Crohn's disease, or a healthy co-twin of an affected twin (not recorded which). Sequencing used blood. The rearrangement uses TRBV7-9 and TRBJ1-2; TCRdb returns TRBD1, unconfirmable since there is no DNA. The CDR3 loop is CASSLIGSAVGGYTF. Complete variable domain (other parts from reference TRBV7-9 and TRBJ1-2): DTGVSQNPRHKITKRGQNVTFRCDPISEHNRLYWYRQTLGQGPEFLTYFQNEAQLEKSRLLSDRFSAERPKGSFSTLEIQRTEQGDSAMYLCASSLIGSAVGGYTFGSGTRLTVV.